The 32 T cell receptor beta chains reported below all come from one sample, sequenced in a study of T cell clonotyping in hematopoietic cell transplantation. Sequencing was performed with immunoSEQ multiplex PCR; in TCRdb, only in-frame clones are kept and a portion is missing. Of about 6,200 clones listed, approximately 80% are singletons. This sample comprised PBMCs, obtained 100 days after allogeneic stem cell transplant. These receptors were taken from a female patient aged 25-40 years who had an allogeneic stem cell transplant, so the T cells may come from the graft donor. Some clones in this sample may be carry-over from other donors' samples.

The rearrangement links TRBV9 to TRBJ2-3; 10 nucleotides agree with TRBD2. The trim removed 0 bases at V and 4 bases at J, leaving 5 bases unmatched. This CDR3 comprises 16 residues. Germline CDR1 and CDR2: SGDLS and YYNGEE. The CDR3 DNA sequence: TGTGCCAGCAGCGTAGGCAGCGGGGGGGCCTCAGATACGCAGTATTTT. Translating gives CASSVGSGGASDTQYF.

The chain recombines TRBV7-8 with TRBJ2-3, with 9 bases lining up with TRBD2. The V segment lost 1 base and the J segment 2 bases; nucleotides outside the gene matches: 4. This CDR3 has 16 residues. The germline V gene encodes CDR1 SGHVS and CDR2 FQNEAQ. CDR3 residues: CASSLGLAGYTDTQYF. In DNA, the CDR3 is TGTGCCAGCAGCTTAGGGCTAGCGGGGTACACAGATACGCAGTATTTT.

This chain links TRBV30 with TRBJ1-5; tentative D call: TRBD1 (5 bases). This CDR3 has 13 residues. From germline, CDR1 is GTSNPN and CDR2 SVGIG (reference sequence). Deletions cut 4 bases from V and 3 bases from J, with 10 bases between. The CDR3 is CAWNRQNNQPQHF. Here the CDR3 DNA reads TGTGCCTGGAACCGACAGAACAATCAGCCCCAGCATTTT.

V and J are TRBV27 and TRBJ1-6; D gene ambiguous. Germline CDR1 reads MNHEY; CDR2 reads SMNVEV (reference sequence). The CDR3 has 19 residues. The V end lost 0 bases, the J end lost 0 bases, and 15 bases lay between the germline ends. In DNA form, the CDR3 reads TGTGCCAGCAGTTTATCCCCCGGGCAGGCGGGCTCCTATAATTCACCCCTCCACTTT. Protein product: CASSLSPGQAGSYNSPLHF.

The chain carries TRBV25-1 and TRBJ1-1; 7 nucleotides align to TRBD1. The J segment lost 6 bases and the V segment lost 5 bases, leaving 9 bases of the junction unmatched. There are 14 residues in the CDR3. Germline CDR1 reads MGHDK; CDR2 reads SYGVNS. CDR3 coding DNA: TGTGCCAGCAGTAGACAGGGAGAGTCGGCTGAAGCTTTCTTT. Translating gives CASSRQGESAEAFF. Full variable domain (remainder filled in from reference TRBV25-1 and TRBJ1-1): EADIYQTPRYLVIGTGKKITLECSQTMGHDKMYWYQQDPGMELHLIHYSYGVNSTEKGDLSSESTVSRIRTEHFPLTLESARPSHTSQYLCASSRQGESAEAFFGQGTRLTVV.

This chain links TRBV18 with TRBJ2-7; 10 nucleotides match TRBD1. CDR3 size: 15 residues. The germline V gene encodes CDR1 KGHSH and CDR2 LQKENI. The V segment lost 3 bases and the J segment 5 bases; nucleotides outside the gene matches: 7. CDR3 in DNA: TGTGCCAGCTCACCTTCTGTGACAGGGGGCGACGAGCAGTACTTC. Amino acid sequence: CASSPSVTGGDEQYF.

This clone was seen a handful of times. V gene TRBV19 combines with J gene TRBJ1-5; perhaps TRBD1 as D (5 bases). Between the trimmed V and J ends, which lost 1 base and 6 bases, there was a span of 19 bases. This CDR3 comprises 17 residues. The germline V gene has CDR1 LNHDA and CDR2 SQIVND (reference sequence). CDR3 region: CASSIGGYATPRQPQHF. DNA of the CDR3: TGTGCCAGTAGTATAGGGGGGTACGCAACCCCCCGTCAGCCCCAGCATTTT. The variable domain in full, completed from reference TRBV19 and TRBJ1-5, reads DGGITQSPKYLFRKEGQNVTLSCEQNLNHDAMYWYRQDPGQGLRLIYYSQIVNDFQKGDIAEGYSVSREKKESFPLTVTSAQKNPTAFYLCASSIGGYATPRQPQHFGDGTRLSIL.

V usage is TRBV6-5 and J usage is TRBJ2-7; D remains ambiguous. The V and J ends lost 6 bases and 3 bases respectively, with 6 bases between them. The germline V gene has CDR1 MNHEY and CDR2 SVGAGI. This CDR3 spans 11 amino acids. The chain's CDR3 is CASRHLYEQYF. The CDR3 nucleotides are TGTGCCAGCAGACACCTCTACGAGCAGTACTTC.

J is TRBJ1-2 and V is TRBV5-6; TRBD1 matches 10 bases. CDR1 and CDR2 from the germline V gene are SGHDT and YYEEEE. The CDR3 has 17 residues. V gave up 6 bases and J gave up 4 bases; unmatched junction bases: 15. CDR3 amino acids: CASIYTGQGTLVYGYTF. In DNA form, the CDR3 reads TGTGCCAGCATCTATACGGGACAGGGGACGCTAGTCTATGGCTACACCTTC.

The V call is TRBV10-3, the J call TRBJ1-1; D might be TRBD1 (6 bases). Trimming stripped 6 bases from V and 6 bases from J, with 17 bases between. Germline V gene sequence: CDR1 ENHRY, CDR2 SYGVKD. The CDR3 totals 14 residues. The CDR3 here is CAIRGNRARPEAFF. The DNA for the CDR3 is TGTGCCATCAGGGGGAACAGGGCCCGACCTGAAGCTTTCTTT.

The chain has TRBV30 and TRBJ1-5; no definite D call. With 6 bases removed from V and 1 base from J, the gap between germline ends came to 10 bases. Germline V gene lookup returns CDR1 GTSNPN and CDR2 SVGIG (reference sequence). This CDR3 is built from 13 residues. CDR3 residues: CACRSLSNQPQHF. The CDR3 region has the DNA TGTGCCTGCAGATCACTCAGCAATCAGCCCCAGCATTTT.

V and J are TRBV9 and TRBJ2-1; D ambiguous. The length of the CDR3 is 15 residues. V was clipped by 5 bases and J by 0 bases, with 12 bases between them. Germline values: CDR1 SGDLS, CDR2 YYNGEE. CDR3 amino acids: CASSADGRSYNEQFF. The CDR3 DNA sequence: TGTGCCAGCAGTGCGGACGGTCGCTCCTACAATGAGCAGTTCTTC.

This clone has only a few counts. The DNA of the CDR3 is TGTGCCAGCAGCACTAGGTTAGGTGGGAGAGATACGCAGTATTTT. Translated, it gives CASSTRLGGRDTQYF. The chain combines TRBV7-2 with TRBJ2-3, with D possibly being TRBD2 (5 bases). Trimming removed 5 bases at V and 5 bases at J, with 17 bases between. This CDR3 has 15 residues. Germline CDR1 and CDR2: SGHTA and FQGNSA.

The DNA for the CDR3 is TGTGCCAGCAGCGCCCTAGGTACGCGGGGAAACACCATATATTTT. Its translation: CASSALGTRGNTIYF. The rearrangement uses TRBV9 and TRBJ1-3; no clear D. CDR1 and CDR2 from the germline V gene are SGDLS and YYNGEE. This CDR3 region has 15 residues. V was pared by 3 bases and J by 4 bases, with 14 bases between.

The CDR3 DNA reads as TGTGCCAGCAGGGATGAGACAGGACCCTACGAGCAGTACTTC. Its translation is CASRDETGPYEQYF. This chain joins TRBV5-4 and TRBJ2-7; the D gene is possibly TRBD1 (6 bases). This CDR3 region has 14 residues. Deletions cut 5 bases from V and 2 bases from J, with 14 bases between. Germline V gene data show CDR1 as SGHNT and CDR2 as YYREEE (reference sequence).

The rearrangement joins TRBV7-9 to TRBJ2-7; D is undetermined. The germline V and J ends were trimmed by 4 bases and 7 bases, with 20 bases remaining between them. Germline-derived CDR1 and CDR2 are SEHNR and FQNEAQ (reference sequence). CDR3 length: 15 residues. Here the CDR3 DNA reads TGTGCCAGCAGCTCCTCAAGGGTTTCCCTTTTAGAGCAGTACTTC. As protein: CASSSSRVSLLEQYF.

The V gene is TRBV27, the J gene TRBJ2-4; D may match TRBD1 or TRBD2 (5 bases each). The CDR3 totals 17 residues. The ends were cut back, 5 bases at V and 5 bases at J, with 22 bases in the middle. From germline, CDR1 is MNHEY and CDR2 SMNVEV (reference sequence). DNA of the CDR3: TGTGCCAGCAGTACCATCGAATATGGGGGACGGGAAAACATTCAGTACTTC. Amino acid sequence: CASSTIEYGGRENIQYF.

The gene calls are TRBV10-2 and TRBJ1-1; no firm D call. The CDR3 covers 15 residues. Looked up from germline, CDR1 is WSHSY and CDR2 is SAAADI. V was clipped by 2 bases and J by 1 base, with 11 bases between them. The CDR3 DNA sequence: TGCGCCAGCAGTGAGGGACTCAGTAGGAACACTGAAGCTTTCTTT. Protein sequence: CASSEGLSRNTEAFF.

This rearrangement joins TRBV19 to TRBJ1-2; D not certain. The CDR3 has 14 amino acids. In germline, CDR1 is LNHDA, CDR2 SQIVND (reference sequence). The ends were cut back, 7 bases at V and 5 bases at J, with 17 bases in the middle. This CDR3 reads CASTAGTGGYGYTF. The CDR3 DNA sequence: TGTGCCAGTACAGCCGGTACGGGAGGGTATGGCTACACCTTC.

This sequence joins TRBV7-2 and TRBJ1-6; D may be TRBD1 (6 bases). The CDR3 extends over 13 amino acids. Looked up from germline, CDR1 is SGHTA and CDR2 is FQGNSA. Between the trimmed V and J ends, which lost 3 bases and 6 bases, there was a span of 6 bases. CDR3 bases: TGTGCCAGCAGCTTGGACAGTAATTCACCCCTCCACTTT. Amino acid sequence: CASSLDSNSPLHF.

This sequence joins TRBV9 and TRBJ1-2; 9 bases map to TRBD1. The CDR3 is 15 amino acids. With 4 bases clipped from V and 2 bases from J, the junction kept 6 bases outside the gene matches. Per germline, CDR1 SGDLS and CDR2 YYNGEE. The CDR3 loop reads CASSRVGQGNYGYTF. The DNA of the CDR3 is TGTGCCAGCAGCAGAGTTGGACAGGGGAACTATGGCTACACCTTC.

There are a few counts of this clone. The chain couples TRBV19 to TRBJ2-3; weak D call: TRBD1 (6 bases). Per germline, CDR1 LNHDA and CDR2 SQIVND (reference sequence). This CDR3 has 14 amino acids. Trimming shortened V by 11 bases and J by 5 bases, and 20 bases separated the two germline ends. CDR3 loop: CASHRAGQVDTQYF. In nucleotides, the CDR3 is TGTGCCTCCCACAGGGCTGGGCAGGTAGATACGCAGTATTTT.

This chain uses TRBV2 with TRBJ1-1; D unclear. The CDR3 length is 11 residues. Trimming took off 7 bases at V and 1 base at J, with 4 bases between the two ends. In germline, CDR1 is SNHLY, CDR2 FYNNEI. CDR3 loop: CASKGNTEAFF. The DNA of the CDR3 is TGTGCCAGCAAGGGGAACACTGAAGCTTTCTTT.

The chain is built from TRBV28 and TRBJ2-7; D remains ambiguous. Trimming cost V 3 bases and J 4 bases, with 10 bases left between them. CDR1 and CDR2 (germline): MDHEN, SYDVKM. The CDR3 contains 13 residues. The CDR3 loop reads CASSFFYTYEQYF. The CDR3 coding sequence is TGTGCCAGCAGTTTTTTTTACACTTACGAGCAGTACTTC.

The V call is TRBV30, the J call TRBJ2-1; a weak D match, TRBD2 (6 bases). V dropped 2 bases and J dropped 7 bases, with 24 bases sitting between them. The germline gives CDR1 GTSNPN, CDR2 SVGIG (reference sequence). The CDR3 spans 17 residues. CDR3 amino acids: CAWSNGPTSGGINEQFF. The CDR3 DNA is TGTGCCTGGAGTAACGGGCCGACTAGTGGCGGTATTAATGAGCAGTTCTTC.

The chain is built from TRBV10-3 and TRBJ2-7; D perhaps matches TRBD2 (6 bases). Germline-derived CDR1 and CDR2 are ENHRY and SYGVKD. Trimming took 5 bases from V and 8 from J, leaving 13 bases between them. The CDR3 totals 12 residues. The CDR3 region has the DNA TGTGCCATCAGTCCTGCGGGGAATCAGCAGTACTTC. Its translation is CAISPAGNQQYF.

CDR3 loop: CASSPYRVPNQPQHF. DNA for the CDR3: TGTGCCAGCAGCCCTTACAGGGTTCCTAATCAGCCCCAGCATTTT. The J gene is TRBJ1-5, the V gene TRBV28; perhaps TRBD1 as D (6 bases). CDR3 length: 15 amino acids. Trimming took off 6 bases at V and 4 bases at J, with 16 bases between the two ends. Germline CDR1 and CDR2: MDHEN and SYDVKM.

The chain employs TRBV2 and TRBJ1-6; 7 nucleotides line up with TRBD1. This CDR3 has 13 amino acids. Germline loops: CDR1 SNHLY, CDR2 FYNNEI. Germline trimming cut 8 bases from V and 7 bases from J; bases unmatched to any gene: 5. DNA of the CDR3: TGTGCCAGCGCCGGGACAGTCAATTCACCCCTCCACTTT. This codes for CASAGTVNSPLHF.

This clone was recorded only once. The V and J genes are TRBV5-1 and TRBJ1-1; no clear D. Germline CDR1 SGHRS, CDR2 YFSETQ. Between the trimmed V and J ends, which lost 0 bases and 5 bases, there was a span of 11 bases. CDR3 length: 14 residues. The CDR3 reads CASSLDPSGTEAFF. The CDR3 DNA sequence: TGCGCCAGCAGCTTGGACCCTTCTGGGACTGAAGCTTTCTTT. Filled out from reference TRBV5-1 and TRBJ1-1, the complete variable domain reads KAGVTQTPRYLIKTRGQQVTLSCSPISGHRSVSWYQQTPGQGLQFLFEYFSETQRNKGNFPGRFSGRQFSNSRSEMNVSTLELGDSALYLCASSLDPSGTEAFFGQGTRLTVV.

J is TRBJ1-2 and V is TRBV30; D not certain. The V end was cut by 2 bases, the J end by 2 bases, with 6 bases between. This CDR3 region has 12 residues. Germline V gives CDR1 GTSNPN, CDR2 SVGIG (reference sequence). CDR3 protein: CAWSPQNYGYTF. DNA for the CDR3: TGTGCCTGGAGTCCGCAGAACTATGGCTACACCTTC.

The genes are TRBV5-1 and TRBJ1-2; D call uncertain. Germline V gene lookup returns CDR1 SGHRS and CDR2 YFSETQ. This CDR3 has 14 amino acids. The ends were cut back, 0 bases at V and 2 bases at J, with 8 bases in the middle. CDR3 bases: TGCGCCAGCAGCTTGGATCCACGGAACTATGGCTACACCTTC. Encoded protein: CASSLDPRNYGYTF. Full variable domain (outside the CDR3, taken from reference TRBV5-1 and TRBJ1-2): KAGVTQTPRYLIKTRGQQVTLSCSPISGHRSVSWYQQTPGQGLQFLFEYFSETQRNKGNFPGRFSGRQFSNSRSEMNVSTLELGDSALYLCASSLDPRNYGYTFGSGTRLTVV.

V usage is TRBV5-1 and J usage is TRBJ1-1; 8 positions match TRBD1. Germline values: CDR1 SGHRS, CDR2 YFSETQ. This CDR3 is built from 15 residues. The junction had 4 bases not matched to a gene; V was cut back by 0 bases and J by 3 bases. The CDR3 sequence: CASSLVDRGYTEAFF. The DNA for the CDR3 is TGCGCCAGCAGCTTGGTCGACAGGGGATACACTGAAGCTTTCTTT.